This T cell receptor beta chain was sequenced during a study of response to subunit inactivated influenza vaccine listed by TCRdb under 2018. Regarding the study in general: The study used deep quantitative T cell receptor repertoire profiling to track responses to a trivalent subunit inactivated influenza vaccine.

Paper-wide results and their limitations: According to the authors, only a limited number of new T cells may be recruited by each seasonal influenza vaccination.

V trim: 1 base; J trim: 5 bases; unmatched bases: 3. The CDR3 runs 15 amino acids, cysteine and phenylalanine included. Of all the DNA, just the CDR3 is kept, 45 bases in frame from base 1. Based on the germline V gene (reference sequence), the CDR1 and CDR2 sequences are DFQATT and SNEGSKA. The library was built by means of RT-PCR. The sequencer listed for this sample is Illumina HiSeq 2500. TCRdb handled the public reads itself, with Q25 trimming in fastp and clone calling in MiXCR, and kept productive beta chains. CDR3 protein duplicates are merged, each entry listing the most common genes and DNA. The sample profile shows over 750,000 distinct CDR3 sequences; roughly 20% of them were found once. The ten largest clones represent about 9.4% of the sample. For this clonotype: What this receptor recognizes is not known. Within one base of it there is no much larger clone, and no base qualities were kept.

This receptor was identified in a man aged 50-59 years who received an inactivated influenza vaccine. Donor details come from another sample of the same person, matched by shared clones. Here the chain combines TRBV20-1 and TRBJ2-2; 11 bases in between match TRBD2. Sequencing used PBMCs from blood, obtained about 5 days after vaccination. Read as DNA, the sequence is TGCAGTGCTAGAGCTAGCGGGAGGCGAACCGGGGAGCTGTTTTTT. This gives the protein CSARASGRRTGELFF.